What follows describes a single TCR beta chain. As yet, its antigen is unknown. The data derive from a study of OX40 agonist ivuxolimab in advanced cancers. Notes on the study in general: Doses of 0.1 to 3.0 mg/kg were accompanied by clonal expansion of CD4+ and CD8+ blood T cells by week 6.

The germline V gene encodes CDR1 LGHNT and CDR2 FRNRAP. V dropped 6 bases and J dropped 2 bases, with 10 bases sitting between them. This CDR3 contains 14 residues. The repertoire was sequenced with immunoSEQ multiplex PCR; TCRdb's copy has only in-frame clones and lacks some. The table lists roughly 50,000 clones, about 86% of them singletons. V is TRBV12-5 and J is TRBJ1-4; D is possibly TRBD1 (5 bases). This sequence originates from an adult with an advanced solid tumor such as melanoma, head and neck, liver or kidney cancer. The sample consisted of CD4+ or CD8+ T cells sorted from blood, taken in a trial of the OX40 agonist ivuxolimab. The CDR3 sequence: CASGPGLTNEKLFF. DNA for the CDR3: TGTGCTAGTGGCCCGGGACTGACTAATGAAAAACTGTTTTTT.